These 20 T cell receptor beta chains were all obtained from the same sample, sequenced in a study of cytomegalovirus exposure and HLA in healthy donors. The PCR contained 60 Vbeta and 13 Jbeta primers. The table came from immunoSEQ multiplex PCR; TCRdb's copy has only in-frame clones and leaves some out. The sample contains approximately 110,000 clones, about 70% of which appear only once. The source material was PBMCs. The receptor source for this set is a man aged 25 to 40 in good health and CMV-seronegative.

The chain links TRBV7-2 to TRBJ1-3; D unresolved. The length of the CDR3 is 14 residues. Trimming took off 2 bases at V and 0 bases at J, with 5 bases between the two ends. CDR1 is SGHTA, CDR2 FQGNSA, per germline. The CDR3 DNA reads TGTGCCAGCAGCTTAAGCATCTCTGGAAACACCATATATTTT. This gives the protein CASSLSISGNTIYF.

V gene TRBV5-1 combines with J gene TRBJ2-1; 10 nucleotides line up with TRBD2. The CDR3 is 16 residues long. V lost 4 bases and J lost 2; bases outside the gene matches: 6. Per the germline V gene, CDR1 is SGHRS and CDR2 is YFSETQ. The CDR3 sequence: CASSPLAGEAYNEQFF. The CDR3, as DNA: TGCGCCAGCAGCCCGCTAGCGGGAGAGGCCTACAATGAGCAGTTCTTC.

The chain joins TRBV7-9 to TRBJ2-1; 7 bases are shared with TRBD2. V was pared by 3 bases and J by 7 bases, with 6 bases of the junction left unmatched. The CDR3 runs 14 residues. Per germline, CDR1 SEHNR and CDR2 FQNEAQ (reference sequence). CDR3 nucleotide sequence: TGTGCCAGCAGCTTGACAGCGGGAAAGAATGAGCAGTTCTTC. Its translation is CASSLTAGKNEQFF.

The chain carries TRBV6-5 and TRBJ1-6; weak D call: TRBD1 (5 bases). V lost 6 bases to trimming and J lost 4 bases, with 10 bases between them. Germline V CDR1 and CDR2: MNHEY, SVGAGI. The CDR3 is made up of 14 amino acids. CDR3 sequence (DNA): TGTGCCAGCAGGGGGGGACGGTATAATTCACCCCTCCACTTT. Its translation: CASRGGRYNSPLHF.

This clone showed up just once. In DNA form, the CDR3 reads TGTGCCAGCAGTGAAGATCGGGGGACTAGCGGGTTTTACGACAATGAGCAGTTCTTC. Translating it yields CASSEDRGTSGFYDNEQFF. The chain employs TRBV6-1 and TRBJ2-1; 12 bases align to TRBD2. Per the germline V gene, CDR1 is MNHNS and CDR2 is SASEGT. The CDR3 has 19 amino acids. Unmatched junction bases numbered 12, after V lost 1 base and J lost 5 bases.

The V and J genes are TRBV7-2 and TRBJ1-6, with D possibly TRBD1 on 6 matching bases. Between the trimmed V and J ends, which lost 1 base and 10 bases, there was a span of 17 bases. The CDR3 extends over 16 amino acids. Looked up from germline, CDR1 is SGHTA and CDR2 is FQGNSA. CDR3 residues: CASSLVGGAARSPLHF. CDR3 DNA: TGTGCCAGCAGCTTAGTCGGGGGGGCGGCTAGGTCACCCCTCCACTTT. The full variable domain, its missing parts supplied by reference TRBV7-2 and TRBJ1-6, is GAGVSQSPSNKVTEKGKDVELRCDPISGHTALYWYRQSLGQGLEFLIYFQGNSAPDKSGLPSDRFSAERTGGSVSTLTIQRTQQEDSAVYLCASSLVGGAARSPLHFGNGTRLTVT.

This clone appeared once. This chain links TRBV4-3 with TRBJ2-3; 13 bases fit TRBD2. The J segment lost 0 bases and the V segment lost 9 bases, leaving 9 bases of the junction unmatched. Germline assignment: CDR1 LGHNA and CDR2 YSLEER. This CDR3 has 17 residues. The chain's CDR3 is CASSPGLAGSSTDTQYF. The CDR3 DNA reads as TGCGCCAGTTCCCCGGGACTAGCGGGATCAAGCACAGATACGCAGTATTTT.

This clone has a handful of counts. The chain combines TRBV9 with TRBJ2-2, with TRBD2 matching over 12 bases. Germline-derived CDR1 and CDR2 are SGDLS and YYNGEE. Germline trimming cut 7 bases from V and 6 bases from J; bases unmatched to any gene: 4. This CDR3 is 14 amino acids long. The CDR3 nucleotides read TGTGCCAGCTCCCTAGCGGGAGGGCCCGGGGAGCTGTTTTTT. Amino acid sequence: CASSLAGGPGELFF.

This chain links TRBV2 with TRBJ2-4; D is possibly TRBD2 (6 bases). The CDR3 runs to 17 residues. CDR1 and CDR2 from the germline V gene are SNHLY and FYNNEI. V lost 5 bases to trimming and J lost 0 bases, with 17 bases between them. CDR3 nucleotide sequence: TGTGCCAGCAGTCGGGATAGCGGATACTTAGCCAAAAACATTCAGTACTTC. Translated, it gives CASSRDSGYLAKNIQYF. The complete variable domain, with remaining parts taken from reference TRBV2 and TRBJ2-4, reads EPEVTQTPSHQVTQMGQEVILRCVPISNHLYFYWYRQILGQKVEFLVSFYNNEISEKSEIFDDQFSVERPDGSNFTLKIRSTKLEDSAMYFCASSRDSGYLAKNIQYFGAGTRLSVL.

The genes are TRBV6-5 and TRBJ2-7, with 10 bases that match TRBD2. With 0 bases clipped from V and 6 bases from J, the junction kept 5 bases outside the gene matches. The CDR3 consists of 15 residues. The germline V gene encodes CDR1 MNHEY and CDR2 SVGAGI. The CDR3 spells CASSYSGLAGAEQYF. CDR3 nucleotide sequence: TGTGCCAGCAGTTACTCCGGCCTAGCGGGAGCCGAGCAGTACTTC.

This chain uses TRBV7-9 with TRBJ2-1; 8 bases are a match to TRBD2. Germline lookup yields CDR1 SEHNR and CDR2 FQNEAQ (reference sequence). The CDR3 totals 16 residues. Trimming removed 4 bases from V and 8 bases from J; junction bases left unmatched: 13. CDR3 loop: CASSSRGAGEIDEQFF. In DNA form, the CDR3 reads TGTGCCAGCAGCTCCCGCGGAGCGGGAGAAATAGATGAGCAGTTCTTC. Full variable domain (remainder filled in from reference TRBV7-9 and TRBJ2-1): DTGVSQNPRHKITKRGQNVTFRCDPISEHNRLYWYRQTLGQGPEFLTYFQNEAQLEKSRLLSDRFSAERPKGSFSTLEIQRTEQGDSAMYLCASSSRGAGEIDEQFFGPGTRLTVL.

This sequence joins TRBV4-3 and TRBJ2-3, with TRBD2 as a possible D gene (5 bases). V was cut by 6 bases and J by 0 bases, with 13 bases left in between. The CDR3 length is 15 residues. CDR1 LGHNA and CDR2 YSLEER come from the germline V gene. As DNA, the CDR3 is TGCGCCAGCAGGTGGAGCGGATCTAGCACAGATACGCAGTATTTT. It yields the protein CASRWSGSSTDTQYF.

The rearrangement links TRBV7-8 to TRBJ1-2, with 12 bases fitting TRBD1. The CDR3 totals 15 residues. Trimming took 5 bases from V and 4 from J; bases not matched to a gene: 5. From germline, CDR1 is SGHVS and CDR2 FQNEAQ. The CDR3, as DNA: TGTGCCAGCAGCCCCGGGACAGGGGGCGGCTATGGCTACACCTTC. Translating gives CASSPGTGGGYGYTF. Supplemented by reference TRBV7-8 and TRBJ1-2, the full variable domain reads GAGVSQSPRYKVAKRGQDVALRCDPISGHVSLFWYQQALGQGPEFLTYFQNEAQLDKSGLPSDRFFAERPEGSVSTLKIQRTQQEDSAVYLCASSPGTGGGYGYTFGSGTRLTVV.

V gene TRBV4-2 combines with J gene TRBJ2-7; 9 bases match TRBD1. The V segment lost 1 base and the J segment 2 bases; nucleotides outside the gene matches: 6. From germline, CDR1 is LGHNA and CDR2 YNFKEQ. There are 16 residues in the CDR3. This CDR3 is CASSQAAGTGTYEQYF. The CDR3 nucleotides are TGTGCCAGCAGCCAAGCCGCCGGGACAGGGACCTACGAGCAGTACTTC.

This clone was detected only a few times. The chain combines TRBV7-2 with TRBJ2-5; TRBD2 might be the D (5 bases). There are 16 residues in the CDR3. Deletions cut 2 bases from V and 1 base from J, with 14 bases between. In germline, CDR1 is SGHTA, CDR2 FQGNSA. CDR3 bases: TGTGCCAGCAGCTTATGGCGGGTCCGGGCCCAAGAGACCCAGTACTTC. It translates to CASSLWRVRAQETQYF.

This rearrangement joins TRBV19 to TRBJ1-1, with TRBD1 as a possible D gene (6 bases). Trimming left V 6 bases short and J 2 bases short, with 10 bases between. CDR1 is LNHDA and CDR2 is SQIVND in the germline V gene (reference sequence). There are 13 residues in the CDR3. CDR3 amino acids: CASRGAGNTEAFF. CDR3 sequence (DNA): TGTGCCAGTAGGGGGGCAGGAAACACTGAAGCTTTCTTT. Supplemented by reference TRBV19 and TRBJ1-1, the full variable domain reads DGGITQSPKYLFRKEGQNVTLSCEQNLNHDAMYWYRQDPGQGLRLIYYSQIVNDFQKGDIAEGYSVSREKKESFPLTVTSAQKNPTAFYLCASRGAGNTEAFFGQGTRLTVV.

To note about this clone: Compared with germline, one end of the junction differs, possibly owing to a read error. The V gene is TRBV11-3, the J gene TRBJ2-1, with a weak D call TRBD1 (5 bases). Germline-derived CDR1 and CDR2 are SGHNT and YENEEA. The CDR3 extends over 14 amino acids. CDR3 DNA sequence: TGTGCCAGCAGCCCGTCGCAGGTGGACAATGAGCAGCTCTTC. Translation gives CASSPSQVDNEQLF.

V usage is TRBV18 and J usage is TRBJ1-3, with D perhaps matching TRBD1 (6 bases). Germline V gene sequence: CDR1 KGHSH, CDR2 LQKENI. There are 15 residues in the CDR3. The V end was cut by 6 bases, the J end by 0 bases, with 12 bases between. The CDR3, as DNA: TGTGCCAGCTCTTTTACAGGGACCTCTGGAAACACCATATATTTT. This translates into CASSFTGTSGNTIYF.

This clone was found a few times. The chain links TRBV2 to TRBJ2-1; the D gene is possibly TRBD1 (6 bases). CDR1 SNHLY and CDR2 FYNNEI come from the germline V gene. The CDR3 sequence is 15 residues long. Trimming removed 5 bases at V and 2 bases at J, with 13 bases between. In nucleotides, the CDR3 is TGTGCCAGCAGTCTCGGCAGGGGTGCCTACAATGAGCAGTTCTTC. Translating gives CASSLGRGAYNEQFF.

This clone came up a few times. The chain links TRBV5-1 to TRBJ2-7; TRBD1 matches 10 bases. The CDR3 has 15 residues. Germline lookup yields CDR1 SGHRS and CDR2 YFSETQ. V lost 5 bases to trimming and J lost 4 bases; unmatched junction nucleotides: 9. This CDR3 is CASRDRDRGIYEQYF. DNA for the CDR3: TGCGCCAGCAGGGATCGGGACAGGGGTATTTACGAGCAGTACTTC.